This T cell receptor (beta chain) was retrieved from a study of blood T cell repertoires in COVID-19. Background on the study: PBMCs, B-cell-depleted T cells, or T cells were the source of the cDNA or gDNA that made up the material.

Germline V gene data show CDR1 as SGHTA and CDR2 as FQGTGA. This CDR3 has 13 amino acids. Trimming removed 5 bases at V and 8 bases at J, with 14 bases between. In the original processing: Estimated nucleated cell counts came from reference gene primer amplification. Profiling relied on immunoSEQ multiplex PCR, and the TCRdb table lists in-frame clones only, not all of them. V and J calls and clone size come straight from that table; D and trimming were deduced from the DNA. The sample carries 300,000 to 400,000 clones, more than 75% recorded once. The TCR sequence derives from a woman aged 45-65 years with COVID-19, enrolled during active disease. V and J are TRBV7-3 and TRBJ2-3, with a possible D match to TRBD2 (6 bases). Sequencing was carried out using peripheral blood. The CDR3: CASSPVGGATQYF. CDR3 nucleotides: TGTGCCAGCAGCCCGGTGGGCGGGGCTACGCAGTATTTT.